This T cell receptor (beta chain) was sequenced in a study of shared clonotypes between healthy human individuals. Findings and limits, study-wide: Clonotypes not shared had lower generation probabilities than those common to all four donors.

Template for every sorted-subset replicate PCR totaled 150 to 250 ng DNA, 30,000 to 35,000 T cell genomes. Libraries were prepared by immunoSEQ multiplex PCR; TCRdb keeps only in-frame clonotypes and omits some of them. The repertoire holds about 340,000 clones, over 70% seen once, with about 10% in the top ten. Splitting of CD4+ cells produced CD45RA+ naive and CD45RA-negative memory subsets. About this clone itself: Its specificity is not known.

Material for sequencing was memory CD4+ T cells sorted from blood. Subset indicated: CD45RA-negative fraction. The sequence derives from a young man in good health.

This CDR3 is CASSRGAPNYGYTF. CDR3 bases: TGTGCCAGCAGCCGGGGGGCCCCTAACTATGGCTACACCTTC. V usage is TRBV6-5 and J usage is TRBJ1-2; a weak D match, TRBD1 (6 bases). Looked up from germline, CDR1 is MNHEY and CDR2 is SVGAGI. The CDR3 consists of 14 residues. The V gene lost 6 bases and the J gene lost 0 bases, with 11 bases spanning the gap.